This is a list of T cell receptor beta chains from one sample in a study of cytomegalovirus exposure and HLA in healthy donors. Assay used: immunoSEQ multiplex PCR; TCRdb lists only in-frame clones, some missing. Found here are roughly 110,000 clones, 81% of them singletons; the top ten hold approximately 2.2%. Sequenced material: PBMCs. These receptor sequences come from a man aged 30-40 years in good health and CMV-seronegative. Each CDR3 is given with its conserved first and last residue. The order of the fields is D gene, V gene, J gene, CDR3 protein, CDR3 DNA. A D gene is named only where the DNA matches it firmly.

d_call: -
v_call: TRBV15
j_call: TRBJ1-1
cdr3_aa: CATSRLGVNTEAFF
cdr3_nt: TGTGCCACCAGCAGACTAGGGGTGAACACTGAAGCTTTCTTT

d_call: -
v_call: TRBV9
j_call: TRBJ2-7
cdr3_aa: CASSVGLASNEQYF
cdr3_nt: TGTGCCAGCAGCGTAGGGCTAGCCAGCAACGAGCAGTACTTC

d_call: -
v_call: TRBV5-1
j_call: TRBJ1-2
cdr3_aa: CASSLGLGGYTF
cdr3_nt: TGCGCCAGCAGCTTGGGGCTGGGCGGCTACACCTTC

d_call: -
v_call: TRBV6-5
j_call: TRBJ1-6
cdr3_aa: CASRTTGKSLPLHF
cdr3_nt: TGTGCCAGCAGAACTACAGGGAAGAGTCTGCCCCTCCACTTT

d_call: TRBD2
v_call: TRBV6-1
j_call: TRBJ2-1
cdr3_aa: CASGGLAGYNEQFF
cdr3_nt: TGTGCCAGCGGGGGACTAGCGGGTTACAATGAGCAGTTCTTC

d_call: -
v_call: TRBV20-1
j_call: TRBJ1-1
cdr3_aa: CNTLWLGKAFF
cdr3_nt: TGCAACACGCTTTGGTTGGGCAAAGCTTTCTTT

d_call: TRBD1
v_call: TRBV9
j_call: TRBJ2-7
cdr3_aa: CASSGGTGGDEQYF
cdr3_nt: TGTGCCAGCAGCGGGGGGACAGGTGGCGACGAGCAGTACTTC

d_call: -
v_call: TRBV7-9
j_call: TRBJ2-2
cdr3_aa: CASSLLKGESTGELFF
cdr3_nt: TGTGCCAGCAGCTTACTAAAGGGGGAGAGCACCGGGGAGCTGTTTTTT

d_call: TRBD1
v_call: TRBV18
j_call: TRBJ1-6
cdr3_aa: CASSLRDRPNSPLHF
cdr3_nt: TGTGCCAGCTCACTCCGGGACAGGCCCAATTCACCCCTCCACTTT

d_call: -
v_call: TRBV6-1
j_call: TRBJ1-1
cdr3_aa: CASRRRGNTEAFF
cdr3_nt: TGTGCCAGCCGCAGACGGGGGAACACTGAAGCTTTCTTT

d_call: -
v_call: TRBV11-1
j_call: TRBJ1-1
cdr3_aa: CASHKTGENTEAFF
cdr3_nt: TGTGCCAGCCACAAAACCGGGGAGAACACTGAAGCTTTCTTT

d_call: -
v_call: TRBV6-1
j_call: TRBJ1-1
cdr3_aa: CASSAQGGTEAFF
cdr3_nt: TGTGCCAGCAGTGCCCAGGGCGGCACTGAAGCTTTCTTT

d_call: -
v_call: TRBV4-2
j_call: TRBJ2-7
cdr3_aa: CASSQDDGRERSYEQYF
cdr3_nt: TGTGCCAGCAGCCAAGATGACGGGCGGGAACGCTCCTACGAGCAGTACTTC

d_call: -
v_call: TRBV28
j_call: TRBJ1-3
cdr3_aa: CATKRVGNTIYF
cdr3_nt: TGTGCCACAAAGAGAGTTGGAAACACCATATATTTT

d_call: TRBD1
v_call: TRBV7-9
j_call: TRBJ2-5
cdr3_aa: CASSLKTGDQETQYF
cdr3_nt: TGTGCCAGCAGCTTAAAGACAGGGGATCAAGAGACCCAGTACTTC